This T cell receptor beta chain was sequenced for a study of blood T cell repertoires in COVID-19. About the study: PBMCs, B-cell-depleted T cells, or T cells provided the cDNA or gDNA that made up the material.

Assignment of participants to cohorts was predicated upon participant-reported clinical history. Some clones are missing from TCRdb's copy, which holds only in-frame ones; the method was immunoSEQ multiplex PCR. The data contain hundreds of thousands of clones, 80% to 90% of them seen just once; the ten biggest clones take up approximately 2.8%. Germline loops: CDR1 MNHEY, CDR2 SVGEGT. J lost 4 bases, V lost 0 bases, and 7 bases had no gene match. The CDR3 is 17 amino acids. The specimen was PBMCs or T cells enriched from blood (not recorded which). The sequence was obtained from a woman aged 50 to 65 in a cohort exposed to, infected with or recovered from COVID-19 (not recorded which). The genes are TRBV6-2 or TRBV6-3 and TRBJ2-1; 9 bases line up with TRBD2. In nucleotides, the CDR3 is TGTGCCAGCAGTTACTCCCCGCAAGCGGGGGGATACAATGAGCAGTTCTTC. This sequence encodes CASSYSPQAGGYNEQFF.